This TCR beta chain was identified during a study of technical replicates of blood from several donors (dated by TCRdb to about 2017). Deletion took 1 base off V and 8 bases off J, with a span of 6 bases between the germline ends. Measured from the cysteine to the phenylalanine, the CDR3 is 13 residues long. Of all the DNA, just the CDR3 is kept, 39 bases in frame from base 1. The CDR1 and CDR2 encoded by the germline V gene are SGHTA and FQGTGA. Receptor amplification or capture employed the immunoSEQ multiplex PCR assay. TCRdb re-hosts the immuneACCESS table, in-frame sequences only. Its copies lack some clones; in the studies checked, an unresolved V gene accounts for under half of them, and the cause for the rest is not known. The sample includes 45,000 to 60,000 clones, with roughly 90% observed a single time. About 3.9% of the sample is taken by the ten largest. About this clone: Its antigen is currently not known. Nothing much larger sits one base from this clone, and base qualities are not available.

The receptor was derived from a human donor in good health. Some clones in this sample may be carry-over from other donors' samples. Sample: PBMCs. The chain is assembled from TRBV7-3 and TRBJ1-6, and the D gene may be TRBD1, 6 bases matching. DNA sequence: TGTGCCAGCAGCTTAAAGGGGGATTCACCCCTCCACTTT. The translation is CASSLKGDSPLHF.